This T cell receptor (beta chain) was sequenced for a study of T cells in Graves' hyperthyroidism and ophthalmopathy. Using RNA transcripts as the source, TCR beta CDR3 regions were amplified. First-round RT-PCR with HTBI primers amplified the TCR CDR3 region. TCRdb independently ran MiXCR on the multiplex PCR reads; one entry per CDR3 protein. The sample lists a few hundred thousand distinct CDR3 sequences; more than 15% were seen once. There are a few counts of this clonotype. Sequenced material: blood. The receptor was derived from a woman in her twenties or thirties with Graves' hyperthyroidism.

The CDR3 nucleotides read TGTGCCAGCAGCCAAGCGGAAGGCCAGGCCTACGAGCAGTACTTC. It translates to CASSQAEGQAYEQYF. The chain links TRBV4-2 to TRBJ2-7; the D is unclear. Germline CDR1 reads LGHNA; CDR2 reads YNFKEQ. V shed 1 base and J shed 2 bases, with 12 bases lying between them. This CDR3 contains 15 residues.